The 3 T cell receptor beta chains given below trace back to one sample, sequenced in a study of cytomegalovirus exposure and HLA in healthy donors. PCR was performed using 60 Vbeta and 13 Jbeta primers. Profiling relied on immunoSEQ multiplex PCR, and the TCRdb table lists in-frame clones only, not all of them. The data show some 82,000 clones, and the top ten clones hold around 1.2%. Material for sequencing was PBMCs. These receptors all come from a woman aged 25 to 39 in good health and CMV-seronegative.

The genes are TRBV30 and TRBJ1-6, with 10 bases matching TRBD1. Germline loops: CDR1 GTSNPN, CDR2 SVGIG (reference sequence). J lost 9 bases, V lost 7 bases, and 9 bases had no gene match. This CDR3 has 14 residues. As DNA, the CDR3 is TGTGCCTCGACTTCGGGGACAGGGGTTTCACCCCTCCACTTT. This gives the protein CASTSGTGVSPLHF. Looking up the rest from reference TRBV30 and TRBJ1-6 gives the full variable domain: SQTIHQWPATLVQPVGSPLSLECTVEGTSNPNLYWYRQAAGRGLQLLFYSVGIGQISSEVPQNLSASRPQDRQFILSSKKLLLSDSGFYLCASTSGTGVSPLHFGNGTRLTVT.

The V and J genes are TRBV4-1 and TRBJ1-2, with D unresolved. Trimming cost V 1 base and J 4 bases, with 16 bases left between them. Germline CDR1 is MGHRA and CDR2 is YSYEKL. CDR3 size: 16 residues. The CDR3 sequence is CASSQVESSTAYGYTF. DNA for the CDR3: TGCGCCAGCAGCCAAGTTGAATCCTCCACAGCCTATGGCTACACCTTC.

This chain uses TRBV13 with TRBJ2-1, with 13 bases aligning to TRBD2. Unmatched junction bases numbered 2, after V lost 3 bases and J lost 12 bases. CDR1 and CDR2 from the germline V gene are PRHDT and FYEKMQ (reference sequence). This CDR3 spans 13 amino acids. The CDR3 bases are TGTGCCAGCAGCTTGGGACTAGCGGGGAGGCAGTTCTTC. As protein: CASSLGLAGRQFF.